These T cell receptor beta chains were read from a single sample in a study of T cell responses to AZD1222 COVID-19 vaccine. The assay was immunoSEQ multiplex PCR, and TCRdb's table has in-frame clones only and misses some. Here the sample spans 100,000 to 150,000 clones, around 87% being singletons. Sequencing used peripheral blood, obtained on day 0 of AZD1222 vaccination. These receptors were collected from an adult in good health. Each CDR3 is given with its conserved first and last residue. A D gene is named only where the DNA matches it firmly. Only some rows state a clone size, as once, few, many or a class for expanded clones.

size: once; V: TRBV2; D: TRBD1; J: TRBJ1-1; DNA: TGTGCCAGCAGGGCGGGGACAGGGGCTCAAGCTGAAGCTTTCTTT; CDR3: CASRAGTGAQAEAFF
size: .; V: TRBV24-1; D: .; J: TRBJ1-5; DNA: TGTGCCACCAGTGATAGCAATCAGCCCCAGCATTTT; CDR3: CATSDSNQPQHF
size: .; V: TRBV12-5; D: TRBD2; J: TRBJ2-3; DNA: TGTGCTAGTGGTGGACGAGCGGGGGCAGATACGCAGTATTTT; CDR3: CASGGRAGADTQYF
size: .; V: TRBV4-1; D: .; J: TRBJ1-3; DNA: TGCGCCAGCAGCCAAGAACTAGTTTCCGGAAACACCATATATTTT; CDR3: CASSQELVSGNTIYF
size: .; V: TRBV29-1; D: .; J: TRBJ1-4; DNA: TGCAGCGTTGAAGTTCCGGCGGATGAAAAACTGTTTTTT; CDR3: CSVEVPADEKLFF
size: .; V: TRBV5-1; D: .; J: TRBJ2-3; DNA: TGCGCCAGCAGCTTGCTGGGGTCCACAGATACGCAGTATTTT; CDR3: CASSLLGSTDTQYF
size: once; V: TRBV7-9; D: .; J: TRBJ1-6; DNA: TGTGCCAGCAGCTCCGGTAATTCACCCCTCCACTTT; CDR3: CASSSGNSPLHF
size: .; V: TRBV30; D: TRBD1; J: TRBJ1-5; DNA: TGTGCCTGGAGTCAAGGGCAGGGGGCTGGGCCCCAGCATTTT; CDR3: CAWSQGQGAGPQHF
size: once; V: TRBV19; D: .; J: TRBJ1-5; DNA: TGTGCCAGTAGTCTCATCGGTCAGCCCCAGCATTTT; CDR3: CASSLIGQPQHF
size: .; V: TRBV27; D: .; J: TRBJ2-1; DNA: TGTGCCAGCAGTTTATCGGGGGGAGGTTCACTGGTCTTC; CDR3: CASSLSGGGSLVF
size: .; V: TRBV5-1; D: .; J: TRBJ2-3; DNA: TGCGCCAGCAGCTTGGGGGTGGCAACCTCAGATACGCAGTATTTT; CDR3: CASSLGVATSDTQYF
size: .; V: TRBV7-2; D: TRBD1; J: TRBJ1-3; DNA: TGTGCCAGCAGCTACGGGACAGGGGGATTCGCCGGAAACACCATATATTTT; CDR3: CASSYGTGGFAGNTIYF
size: .; V: TRBV5-1; D: .; J: TRBJ2-1; DNA: TGCGCCAGCAGCTTGGCCGGGGGAAGGACTGAGCAGTTCTTC; CDR3: CASSLAGGRTEQFF
size: once; V: TRBV5-1; D: .; J: TRBJ2-3; DNA: TGCGCCAGCAGCCTACTAGATACGCAGTATTTT; CDR3: CASSLLDTQYF
size: .; V: TRBV7-3; D: TRBD2; J: TRBJ2-3; DNA: TGTGCCAGCAGCTGGGCGGGAGGGCAAGATACGCAGTATTTT; CDR3: CASSWAGGQDTQYF
size: .; V: TRBV5-5; D: .; J: TRBJ1-6; DNA: TGTGCCAGCAGCTTGGCCCGGGATTCACCCCTCCACTTT; CDR3: CASSLARDSPLHF
size: .; V: TRBV7-8; D: TRBD1; J: TRBJ1-2; DNA: TGTGCCAGCAGCACCACAGGGGCCCGAAACTATGGCTACACCTTC; CDR3: CASSTTGARNYGYTF
size: .; V: TRBV19; D: .; J: TRBJ1-1; DNA: TGTGCCAGTAGTGTCCGGGACAATCTCCGGCAAGCTTTCTTT; CDR3: CASSVRDNLRQAFF
size: once; V: TRBV18; D: .; J: TRBJ1-1; DNA: TGTGCCAGCTCACCACCAACAGGGCAGGAAGCTTTCTTT; CDR3: CASSPPTGQEAFF
size: .; V: TRBV3-1/TRBV3-2; D: .; J: TRBJ2-1; DNA: TGTGCCAGCAGCCAAGGTTCGTGGCCGTGGTTCTTC; CDR3: CASSQGSWPWFF
size: .; V: TRBV6-5; D: .; J: TRBJ1-1; DNA: TGTGCCAGCAGCTTACGGTGGGACACTGAAGCTTTCTTT; CDR3: CASSLRWDTEAFF
size: once; V: TRBV30; D: .; J: TRBJ1-6; DNA: TGTGCCTGGAGATCGGTGTGGGATTCACCCCTCCACTTT; CDR3: CAWRSVWDSPLHF
size: .; V: TRBV5-5; D: .; J: TRBJ2-7; DNA: TGTGCCAGCAGCTTGGGACTGCTTCCCTACGAGCAGTACTTC; CDR3: CASSLGLLPYEQYF
size: few; V: TRBV28; D: TRBD1; J: TRBJ1-5; DNA: TGTGCCAGCAGTAACCGACAGGGTTTGAGCAATCAGCCCCAGCATTTT; CDR3: CASSNRQGLSNQPQHF
size: .; V: TRBV12-3/TRBV12-4; D: .; J: TRBJ1-2; DNA: TGTGCCAGCACCCCGCTCAGCTCCTATGGCTACACCTTC; CDR3: CASTPLSSYGYTF
size: .; V: TRBV7-9; D: TRBD1; J: TRBJ1-1; DNA: TGTGCCAGCAGCAGAGCAGGGGGGCGTGGGAACACTGAAGCTTTCTTT; CDR3: CASSRAGGRGNTEAFF
size: .; V: TRBV27; D: TRBD1; J: TRBJ2-7; DNA: TGTGCCAGCAGTTTATCGCAGGGGGAATGGACCTACGAGCAGTACTTC; CDR3: CASSLSQGEWTYEQYF
size: .; V: TRBV28; D: .; J: TRBJ2-2; DNA: TGTGCCAGCAGCCTCGTTTACACCGGGGAGCTGTTTTTT; CDR3: CASSLVYTGELFF
size: .; V: TRBV27; D: TRBD1; J: TRBJ2-7; DNA: TGTGCCAGCAGTTCCGACAGGGGGGCCTACGAGCAGTACTTC; CDR3: CASSSDRGAYEQYF
size: .; V: TRBV9; D: .; J: TRBJ2-3; DNA: TGTGCCAGCAGCGTAGCCCCCGACAGGGAGGCTACGCAGTATTTT; CDR3: CASSVAPDREATQYF
size: .; V: TRBV5-1; D: TRBD1; J: TRBJ2-2; DNA: TGCGCCAGCCAAGGACAGGGGAGGACCGGGGAGCTGTTTTTT; CDR3: CASQGQGRTGELFF
size: .; V: TRBV7-9; D: .; J: TRBJ2-7; DNA: TGTGCCAGCAGCCCCTGGGGGGACTACGAGCAGTACTTC; CDR3: CASSPWGDYEQYF
size: .; V: TRBV14; D: .; J: TRBJ1-1; DNA: TGTGCCAGCAGCCAAGTAGGCACTGAAGCTTTCTTT; CDR3: CASSQVGTEAFF
size: few; V: TRBV7-2; D: TRBD1; J: TRBJ1-4; DNA: TGTGCCAGCAGCCGGGAGGACAGGTTACTGTTTTTT; CDR3: CASSREDRLLFF
size: .; V: TRBV10-3; D: .; J: TRBJ1-3; DNA: TGTGCCTCTTCGGACAGTTCTGGAAACACCATATATTTT; CDR3: CASSDSSGNTIYF
size: .; V: TRBV27; D: .; J: TRBJ2-7; DNA: TGTGCCAGCAAACGGTCGGCAGGGGCAGGCACCTACGAGCAGTACTTC; CDR3: CASKRSAGAGTYEQYF
size: .; V: TRBV6-1; D: .; J: TRBJ1-1; DNA: TGTGCCAGCAGTGAATCAGAGGGTTCCTTT; CDR3: CASSESEGSF
size: .; V: TRBV28; D: .; J: TRBJ1-3; DNA: TGTGCCAGCAGTTTAATGGGGACAAACTCTGGAAACACCATATATTTT; CDR3: CASSLMGTNSGNTIYF
size: few; V: TRBV7-8; D: TRBD1; J: TRBJ2-5; DNA: TGTGCCAGCAGCCGCATTGGCAGGGGGCAAGAGACCCAGTACTTC; CDR3: CASSRIGRGQETQYF
size: .; V: TRBV7-9; D: TRBD2; J: TRBJ2-2; DNA: TGTGCCAGCAGCCCCCCCGGGGGGGAGGCCGGGGAGCTGTTTTTT; CDR3: CASSPPGGEAGELFF
size: .; V: TRBV2; D: .; J: TRBJ2-7; DNA: TGTGCCAGCCAGACAGAAGGTAGCTCCTACGAGCAGTACTTC; CDR3: CASQTEGSSYEQYF